Listed below are T cell receptor beta chains from one sample, sequenced in a study of T cell repertoires in cytomegalovirus infection. TCRdb independently ran MiXCR on the reads; one entry per CDR3 protein. The repertoire consists of approximately 630,000 distinct CDR3 sequences, with 24% occurring once and the leading ten covering roughly 8%. The specimen sequenced was CD8+ T cells from PBMCs. The origin of the receptors is a human donor in good health (CMV status not recorded). Some clones in this sample may be carry-over from other donors' samples. The CDR3 runs from the conserved cysteine through the conserved F or W. D genes are given only for firm matches. Clone sizes are given selectively: once, few, many, or a class where the clone is expanded.

NA,NA,TRBV19,15,TRBJ1-6,TGTGCCAGTAAATTGCGGGACCAATATAATTCACCCCTCCACTTT,CASKLRDQYNSPLHF
NA,many,TRBV19,14,TRBJ2-7,TGTGCCAGTAGTGCGTCCAGCGCCTCCTACGAGCAGTACTTC,CASSASSASYEQYF
TRBD2,few,TRBV14,19,TRBJ2-1,TGTGCCAGCAGCCCGCTCCCTAGCGGGGGGTCCGGCCCCTACAATGAGCAGTTCTTC,CASSPLPSGGSGPYNEQFF
TRBD2,NA,TRBV19,14,TRBJ2-1,TGTGCCAGTAGTATGCGCGGGGGGGTGCATGAGCAGTTCTTC,CASSMRGGVHEQFF
NA,many,TRBV7-2,14,TRBJ2-1,TGTGCCAGCAGCTTTAAGGGGATGTGGGATGAGCAGTTCTTC,CASSFKGMWDEQFF
TRBD2,NA,TRBV27,16,TRBJ2-2,TGTGCCAGCAGTCCCGGGACTAGCGGTCCCACCGGGGAGCTGTTTTTT,CASSPGTSGPTGELFF
NA,NA,TRBV29-1,13,TRBJ2-1,TGCAGCTCTACCCCGGACCTTTACAATGAGCAGTTCTTC,CSSTPDLYNEQFF
TRBD1,NA,TRBV7-9,16,TRBJ1-2,TGTGCCAGCAGCTCCACCGGGACAGGTGTACCCTATGGCTACACCTTC,CASSSTGTGVPYGYTF
TRBD1,many,TRBV12-3/TRBV12-4,14,TRBJ2-1,TGTGCCAGCAAGCTCAGGGGGCGTGGGAATGAGCAGTTCTTC,CASKLRGRGNEQFF
NA,few,TRBV27,16,TRBJ1-5,TGTGCCAGCAGTTTAGAGGGGCCGGTTCGAAATCAGCCCCAGCATTTT,CASSLEGPVRNQPQHF
NA,NA,TRBV9,14,TRBJ2-3,TGTGCCAGCAGCGCTAACAGGGTTAAAGATACGCAGTATTTT,CASSANRVKDTQYF
TRBD1,many,TRBV7-2,17,TRBJ1-5,TGTGCCAGCAGTGATCCGGGACAGGGAGCGACTAATCAGCCCCAGCATTTT,CASSDPGQGATNQPQHF
TRBD1,many,TRBV6-2/TRBV6-3,14,TRBJ1-1,TGTGCCAGCAGTTCGGGACAGTTTAACACTGAAGCTTTCTTT,CASSSGQFNTEAFF
NA,NA,TRBV9,12,TRBJ1-1,TGTGCGAGCGCGGGCGGGGACACTGAAGCTTTCTTT,CASAGGDTEAFF
NA,few,TRBV20-1,14,TRBJ2-5,TGCAGTGCCGAGAGGGAAACGGATCAAGAGACCCAGTACTTC,CSAERETDQETQYF
TRBD1,few,TRBV14,14,TRBJ1-2,TGTGCCAGCAGCACCCGACAGGGCAGCTATGGCTACACCTTC,CASSTRQGSYGYTF
NA,few,TRBV7-9,11,TRBJ1-4,TGTGCCAGCACCCCCGGTGAAAAACTGTTTTTT,CASTPGEKLFF
NA,many,TRBV7-2,14,TRBJ2-3,TGTGCCAGCAGCTTCGGGTTGGGTACAGATACGCAGTATTTT,CASSFGLGTDTQYF
NA,many,TRBV6-6,18,TRBJ2-3,TGTGCCAGCAGTTACGGTGGAGGGCAATTTCCATCCACAGATACGCAGTATTTT,CASSYGGGQFPSTDTQYF
NA,NA,TRBV6-6,13,TRBJ2-3,TGTGCCAGCAGTTACTCGAAGGCAGATACGCAGTATTTT,CASSYSKADTQYF
NA,NA,TRBV20-1,16,TRBJ2-2,TGCAGTGCTAGGGGCGACAGGCTTGCGAACACCGGGGAGCTGTTTTTT,CSARGDRLANTGELFF
NA,few,TRBV10-3,14,TRBJ2-1,TGTGCCATCATAGAGGGGGGACATAACAATGAGCAGTTCTTC,CAIIEGGHNNEQFF
NA,many,TRBV7-6,13,TRBJ1-1,TGTGCCAGCAGCCCCGGACAGCCCACTGAAGCTTTCTTT,CASSPGQPTEAFF
NA,many,TRBV7-2,15,TRBJ2-5,TGTGCCAGCAGCTTAGGAGGGGCAGGGCAAGAGACCCAGTACTTC,CASSLGGAGQETQYF
NA,NA,TRBV2,15,TRBJ2-3,TGTGCCAGCAGTGAGGTGGGGGGGCACACAGATACGCAGTATTTT,CASSEVGGHTDTQYF
NA,NA,TRBV6-2/TRBV6-3,13,TRBJ2-5,TGTGCCAGCAGCCTACAGGATCTTGAGACCCAGTACTTC,CASSLQDLETQYF
NA,NA,TRBV19,14,TRBJ2-1,TGTGCCAGTAGTATAGACAGCTCCTACAATGAGCAGTTCTTC,CASSIDSSYNEQFF
NA,NA,TRBV15,13,TRBJ1-1,TGTGCCACCAGCTGGGGGCGGGGGACTGAAGCTTTCTTT,CATSWGRGTEAFF
NA,few,TRBV7-2,15,TRBJ1-5,TGTGCCAGCAGCTTTACAGGCGAGAGCAATCAGCCCCAGCATTTT,CASSFTGESNQPQHF
NA,many,TRBV7-8,15,TRBJ2-5,TGTGCCAGCAGCTTAGGGATTTCCGGGGGTGAGACCCAGTACTTC,CASSLGISGGETQYF
NA,many,TRBV27,12,TRBJ2-2,TGTGCCAGCACCAGGGGAGGCGGGGAGCTGTTTTTT,CASTRGGGELFF
NA,NA,TRBV7-9,14,TRBJ1-4,TGTGCCAGCTCTAAGGGGCAGGGGCATGAAAAACTGTTTTTT,CASSKGQGHEKLFF
NA,few,TRBV24-1,12,TRBJ1-2,TGTGCCACCAGTGATGCAAGTGAGAGCTACACCTTC,CATSDASESYTF
NA,NA,TRBV5-5,15,TRBJ2-5,TGTGTCAGCAGTGAGGAGGCGGGGGCCCAAGAGACCCAGTACTTC,CVSSEEAGAQETQYF
NA,NA,TRBV7-2,15,TRBJ1-5,TGTGCCAGCAGCTTAAGGTCAGGGAGCAATCAGCCCCAGCATTTT,CASSLRSGSNQPQHF
NA,few,TRBV6-2/TRBV6-3,13,TRBJ2-4,TGTGCCAGCAGTTATAAAGTGGGAAACATTCAGTACTTC,CASSYKVGNIQYF
NA,many,TRBV7-3,15,TRBJ2-3,TGTGCCAGCAGCCGTACCTTCGCTAGCACAGATACGCAGTATTTT,CASSRTFASTDTQYF
NA,many,TRBV7-8,14,TRBJ2-7,TGTGCCAGCAGCTTAGTGGGGCAGGACTACGAGCAGTACTTC,CASSLVGQDYEQYF
TRBD1,few,TRBV7-9,15,TRBJ1-1,TGTGCCAGCAGCCCTCGGGGGACAGGGGGAGCGGAAGCTTTCTTT,CASSPRGTGGAEAFF
TRBD1,NA,TRBV28,18,TRBJ2-3,TGTGCCAGCAGTTTACCGCGGACAGGTAGAACTAGCACAGATACGCAGTATTTT,CASSLPRTGRTSTDTQYF
NA,few,TRBV19,16,TRBJ1-5,TGTGCCAGTAGTATAGCGGTGGGGATGGGTAATCAGCCCCAGCATTTT,CASSIAVGMGNQPQHF
TRBD1,NA,TRBV7-9,15,TRBJ1-1,TGTGCCAGCAGCTCCGGGACAGGGACTTTTGTGTTAGCTTTCTTT,CASSSGTGTFVLAFF
NA,many,TRBV12-3/TRBV12-4,17,TRBJ1-1,TGTGCCAGCAGCACCCCTTCGGACAGTAGATTGAACACTGAAGCTTTCTTT,CASSTPSDSRLNTEAFF
NA,many,TRBV7-2,16,TRBJ2-3,TGTGCCAGCAGCTTACGGCGGCCCCCACAGGCGGATACGCAGTATTTT,CASSLRRPPQADTQYF
NA,NA,TRBV7-9,16,TRBJ1-1,TGTGCCAGCAGTTCCCAGACCCAGGGGTTGGGAACTGAAGCTTTCTTT,CASSSQTQGLGTEAFF
NA,NA,TRBV7-9,15,TRBJ2-1,TGTGCCAGCAGCTTTTGGGTAGGAAGGGATCTTGACAGGTTCTTC,CASSFWVGRDLDRFF
NA,NA,TRBV5-6,14,TRBJ1-2,TGTGCCAGCAGCTTGGGGACAGCCACCTATGGCTACACCTTC,CASSLGTATYGYTF
NA,few,TRBV14,15,TRBJ2-1,TGTGCCAGCAGCCACCCCCATGGTCTGTTTAATGAGCAGTTCTTC,CASSHPHGLFNEQFF
NA,many,TRBV7-9,14,TRBJ2-7,TGTGCCAGCAGCTTGACAGGAGAGTCCTACGAGCAGTACTTC,CASSLTGESYEQYF
TRBD2,NA,TRBV5-1,16,TRBJ2-3,TGCGCCAGCAGCTTTGGAGCGGGGGCCAGCACAGATACGCAGTATTTT,CASSFGAGASTDTQYF
NA,NA,TRBV9,14,TRBJ1-2,TGTGCCAGCAGCGTAGCTGGGGCAAACTATGGCTACACCTTC,CASSVAGANYGYTF